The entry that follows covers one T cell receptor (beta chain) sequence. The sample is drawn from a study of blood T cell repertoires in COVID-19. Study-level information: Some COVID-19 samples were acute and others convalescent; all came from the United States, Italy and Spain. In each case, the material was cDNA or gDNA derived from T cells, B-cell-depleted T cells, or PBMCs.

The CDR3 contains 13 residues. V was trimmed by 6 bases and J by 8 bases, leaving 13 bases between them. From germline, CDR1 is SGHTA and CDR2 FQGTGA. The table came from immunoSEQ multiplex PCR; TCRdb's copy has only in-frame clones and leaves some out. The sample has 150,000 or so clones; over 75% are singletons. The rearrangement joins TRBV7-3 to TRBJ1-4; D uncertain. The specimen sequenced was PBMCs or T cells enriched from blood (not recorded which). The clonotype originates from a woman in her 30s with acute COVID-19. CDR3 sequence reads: CASSFGRGEKLFF. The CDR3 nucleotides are TGTGCCAGCAGTTTCGGACGGGGAGAAAAACTGTTTTTT.